Shown below are 24 T cell receptor beta chains from a single sample sequenced in a study of shared clonotypes between healthy human individuals. The naive CD8 population came from CD45RO-negative cells selected for CCR7, without terminally differentiated effector memory CD45RA+ cells. TCRdb's table, derived via immunoSEQ multiplex PCR, lists solely in-frame clones and lacks some. The sample shows about 2 million clones, about 95% of them seen only once. What was sequenced was naive CD8+ T cells sorted from blood. The receptor source for this set is a man aged 18 to 29 in good health.

The chain has TRBV7-2 and TRBJ2-7; the match to TRBD2 covers 8 bases. Trimming took 5 bases from V and 1 from J; bases not matched to a gene: 4. The length of the CDR3 is 14 residues. CDR1 SGHTA and CDR2 FQGNSA come from the germline V gene. CDR3 region: CASSPGGESYEQYF. The CDR3 region has the DNA TGTGCCAGCAGCCCCGGGGGGGAGTCCTACGAGCAGTACTTC.

The V call is TRBV4-1, the J call TRBJ1-2; 9 bases align to TRBD1. Germline V gene lookup returns CDR1 MGHRA and CDR2 YSYEKL. J lost 7 bases, V lost 4 bases, and 13 bases had no gene match. The CDR3 loop spans 16 amino acids. In DNA, the CDR3 is TGCGCCAGCAGCCCCCGGGACAGGGATTCCCGGAGTGGCTACACCTTC. The encoded protein is CASSPRDRDSRSGYTF.

This clone is a singleton in its sample. The rearrangement uses TRBV5-6 and TRBJ2-7, with TRBD2 as a possible D gene (5 bases). The CDR3 totals 14 residues. Between the trimmed V and J ends, which lost 0 bases and 7 bases, there was a span of 14 bases. Per germline, CDR1 SGHDT and CDR2 YYEEEE. The CDR3: CASSLAEEAEEQYF. The CDR3 region has the DNA TGTGCCAGCAGCTTGGCCGAGGAGGCAGAAGAGCAGTACTTC.

This chain joins TRBV4-1 and TRBJ2-4; no clear D. Trimming cost V 3 bases and J 0 bases, with 9 bases left between them. The CDR3 is made up of 15 amino acids. Germline assignment: CDR1 MGHRA and CDR2 YSYEKL. CDR3 DNA sequence: TGCGCCAGCAGCCATTGGCACGAAGCCAAAAACATTCAGTACTTC. Protein sequence: CASSHWHEAKNIQYF.

The CDR3, as DNA: TGTGCCAGCAGTACCCTGGGCGGCGGGACTTTTTACGAGCAGTACTTC. Its translation: CASSTLGGGTFYEQYF. This rearrangement joins TRBV6-6 to TRBJ2-7, with D possibly being TRBD2 (6 bases). CDR3 length: 16 residues. CDR1 is MNHNY and CDR2 is SVGAGI in the germline V gene (reference sequence). V lost 5 bases, J lost 4 bases, and 21 bases lay in between.

Of note for this clone: Different DNA sequences within this sample yield the same CDR3. The V and J genes are TRBV5-4 and TRBJ2-7; D is ambiguous. This CDR3 has 13 residues. With 0 bases removed from V and 4 bases from J, the gap between germline ends came to 8 bases. Germline lookup yields CDR1 SGHNT and CDR2 YYREEE (reference sequence). CDR3 nucleotide sequence: TGTGCCAGCAGCTTGGGAGGATTATACGAGCAGTACTTC. Amino acid sequence: CASSLGGLYEQYF.

The gene calls are TRBV6-4 and TRBJ2-7; D is undetermined. V lost 5 bases to trimming and J lost 0 bases, with 8 bases between them. The CDR3 totals 13 residues. Germline V gives CDR1 MRHNA, CDR2 SNTAGT. The chain's CDR3 is CASSPYPSYEQYF. The CDR3 DNA sequence: TGTGCCAGCAGTCCCTATCCCTCCTACGAGCAGTACTTC.

The rearrangement links TRBV11-1 to TRBJ2-5, with 7 nucleotides matching TRBD2. This CDR3 is 15 amino acids long. The trim removed 5 bases at V and 4 bases at J, leaving 10 bases unmatched. Germline assignment: CDR1 SGHAT and CDR2 FQDESV (reference sequence). CDR3 coding DNA: TGTGCCAGCAGCCCCGGGGGAAGCGGGGCAGAGACCCAGTACTTC. It specifies CASSPGGSGAETQYF.

Turning to this clone: The same CDR3 can be traced to other DNA sequences in this sample. This chain links TRBV4-1 with TRBJ1-4; 7 nucleotides agree with TRBD1. In germline, CDR1 is MGHRA, CDR2 YSYEKL. The trim removed 6 bases at V and 7 bases at J, leaving 2 bases unmatched. The CDR3 runs 12 residues. CDR3 coding DNA: TGCGCCAGCAGTAGGACAGGTGAAAAACTGTTTTTT. As protein: CASSRTGEKLFF.

This clone came up once. The chain joins TRBV7-9 to TRBJ1-2; 7 bases are a match to TRBD1. Looked up from germline, CDR1 is SEHNR and CDR2 is FQNEAQ (reference sequence). The V gene end was trimmed by 5 bases and the J gene end by 3 bases; junction bases not matched to a gene: 15. CDR3 size: 17 residues. The CDR3: CASSTPGEGAGDYGYTF. For the CDR3, the DNA is TGTGCCAGCAGCACCCCGGGGGAGGGGGCAGGAGACTATGGCTACACCTTC.

The rearrangement joins TRBV5-1 to TRBJ2-7; a possible D gene is TRBD2 (5 bases). CDR3 length: 16 amino acids. V shed 1 base and J shed 2 bases, with 16 bases lying between them. Germline V gene sequence: CDR1 SGHRS, CDR2 YFSETQ. CDR3 residues: CASSLWYRGDTYEQYF. Here the CDR3 DNA reads TGCGCCAGCAGCTTGTGGTACCGGGGAGACACCTACGAGCAGTACTTC. The entire variable domain, with the rest obtained from reference TRBV5-1 and TRBJ2-7, is as follows: KAGVTQTPRYLIKTRGQQVTLSCSPISGHRSVSWYQQTPGQGLQFLFEYFSETQRNKGNFPGRFSGRQFSNSRSEMNVSTLELGDSALYLCASSLWYRGDTYEQYFGPGTRLTVT.

This clone showed up just once. Different DNA sequences within this sample yield the same CDR3. This rearrangement joins TRBV4-1 to TRBJ2-5; TRBD2 matches at 7 bases. The CDR3 sequence is 14 residues long. From germline, CDR1 is MGHRA and CDR2 YSYEKL. Trimming took 1 base from V and 4 from J; bases not matched to a gene: 3. CDR3 sequence reads: CASSQGGGRETQYF. The CDR3 nucleotides read TGCGCCAGCAGCCAAGGGGGCGGGAGAGAGACCCAGTACTTC.

The chain links TRBV5-4 to TRBJ2-7; 11 bases are a match to TRBD1. V lost 4 bases and J lost 4; bases outside the gene matches: 7. The CDR3 is 15 amino acids. Germline V CDR1 and CDR2: SGHNT, YYREEE (reference sequence). DNA for the CDR3: TGTGCCAGCAGCCCCCCCGGGACAGGGGGGTACGAGCAGTACTTC. Protein product: CASSPPGTGGYEQYF.

The rearrangement links TRBV7-9 to TRBJ2-7; D call uncertain. Germline loops: CDR1 SEHNR, CDR2 FQNEAQ (reference sequence). The V gene lost 2 bases and the J gene lost 2 bases, with 10 bases spanning the gap. This CDR3 has 14 residues. The CDR3 loop is CASSLRTYPYEQYF. The CDR3 DNA sequence: TGTGCCAGCAGCTTACGGACCTACCCCTACGAGCAGTACTTC.

The table lists this clone with a few counts. In the same sample, other DNA sequences code for this CDR3. The genes are TRBV9 and TRBJ2-3; possible D gene TRBD1, 5 bases. The CDR3 covers 15 residues. CDR1 is SGDLS, CDR2 YYNGEE, per germline. The germline V and J ends were trimmed by 0 bases and 1 base, with 9 bases remaining between them. CDR3 loop: CASSVEGRGTDTQYF. The DNA of the CDR3 is TGTGCCAGCAGCGTAGAGGGCAGGGGCACAGATACGCAGTATTTT. Complete variable domain (other parts from reference TRBV9 and TRBJ2-3): DSGVTQTPKHLITATGQRVTLRCSPRSGDLSVYWYQQSLDQGLQFLIQYYNGEERAKGNILERFSAQQFPDLHSELNLSSLELGDSALYFCASSVEGRGTDTQYFGPGTRLTVL.

J is TRBJ2-1 and V is TRBV9; no definite D call. The germline V gene has CDR1 SGDLS and CDR2 YYNGEE. The CDR3 contains 14 residues. The V and J ends lost 0 bases and 10 bases respectively, with 14 bases between them. The CDR3 is CASSVGTGVSEQFF. In nucleotides, the CDR3 is TGTGCCAGCAGCGTAGGTACTGGTGTGTCGGAGCAGTTCTTC.

The chain recombines TRBV5-4 with TRBJ2-2; TRBD2 agrees at 15 bases. This CDR3 contains 18 residues. Germline CDR1 SGHNT, CDR2 YYREEE (reference sequence). Trimming cost V 4 bases and J 3 bases; bases outside gene matches: 7. CDR3 in DNA: TGTGCCAGCAGCCGAGGACTAGCGGGGGGGTTTTACACCGGGGAGCTGTTTTTT. It encodes CASSRGLAGGFYTGELFF.

J is TRBJ2-7 and V is TRBV5-8, with TRBD2 matching 10 bases. The CDR3 totals 14 residues. V was pared by 4 bases and J by 5 bases, with 6 bases of the junction left unmatched. CDR1 and CDR2 from the germline V gene are SGHTS and YDEGEE. CDR3 amino acids: CASSAQAGGDEQYF. The CDR3 region has the DNA TGTGCCAGCAGCGCTCAAGCGGGAGGGGACGAGCAGTACTTC.

CDR3 loop: CASSLTVSGRLGATDTQYF. CDR3 in DNA: TGTGCCAGCAGCTTAACGGTGTCGGGGCGGTTAGGAGCTACAGATACGCAGTATTTT. This chain uses TRBV7-9 with TRBJ2-3, with D perhaps being TRBD1 or TRBD2 (5 bases each). The length of the CDR3 is 19 residues. V was pared by 2 bases and J by 3 bases, with 24 bases between. Germline V CDR1 and CDR2: SEHNR, FQNEAQ (reference sequence).

The genes are TRBV14 and TRBJ2-1, with D perhaps TRBD2 (5 bases). Germline CDR1 reads SGHDN; CDR2 reads FVKESK. V lost 6 bases and J 0 bases, leaving 15 bases between the germline ends. CDR3 length equals 16 residues. DNA for the CDR3: TGTGCCAGCAGTCACGCGGGCTTGGGCTCCTACAATGAGCAGTTCTTC. It translates to CASSHAGLGSYNEQFF.

CDR3 bases: TGTGCCAGCTCACCAACCCGGGACTCCACCTACGAGCAGTACTTC. It translates to CASSPTRDSTYEQYF. The rearrangement joins TRBV18 to TRBJ2-7; perhaps TRBD2 as D (6 bases). Trimming pared 2 bases from V and 2 bases from J, leaving 13 bases between. The CDR3 totals 15 residues. CDR1 is KGHSH, CDR2 LQKENI, per germline.

The rearrangement links TRBV9 to TRBJ2-5; 9 nucleotides match TRBD2. The V segment lost 3 bases and the J segment 3 bases; nucleotides outside the gene matches: 12. The CDR3 has 17 amino acids. Germline loops: CDR1 SGDLS, CDR2 YYNGEE. CDR3 sequence (DNA): TGTGCCAGCAGCGCCGAGGGAGCGGGAGGAACTAAAGAGACCCAGTACTTC. Amino acid sequence: CASSAEGAGGTKETQYF. Full variable domain (outside the CDR3, taken from reference TRBV9 and TRBJ2-5): DSGVTQTPKHLITATGQRVTLRCSPRSGDLSVYWYQQSLDQGLQFLIQYYNGEERAKGNILERFSAQQFPDLHSELNLSSLELGDSALYFCASSAEGAGGTKETQYFGPGTRLLVL.

The V gene is TRBV15, the J gene TRBJ1-2, with 7 bases identical to TRBD1. V shed 4 bases and J 2 bases; nucleotides not matched to a gene: 7. CDR3 size: 15 residues. Germline-derived CDR1 and CDR2 are LNHNV and YYDKDF (reference sequence). The DNA for the CDR3 is TGTGCCACCAGCACCCGACAGGGCTCGAACTATGGCTACACCTTC. This sequence encodes CATSTRQGSNYGYTF.

The chain links TRBV2 to TRBJ2-1; the match to TRBD2 covers 12 bases. Germline loops: CDR1 SNHLY, CDR2 FYNNEI. The CDR3 has 16 residues. Trimming cost V 5 bases and J 7 bases; bases outside gene matches: 9. The CDR3, as DNA: TGTGCCAGCAGTCCTCCGGGCCTAGCGGGGGGGAATGAGCAGTTCTTC. The encoded protein is CASSPPGLAGGNEQFF.